One and the same sample provided the 7 T cell receptor beta chains below, sequenced in a study of shared clonotypes between healthy human individuals. The repertoire was sequenced with immunoSEQ multiplex PCR; TCRdb's copy has only in-frame clones and lacks some. Of 950,000 to 1,100,000 clones in the sample, about 80% were seen once. Sequenced: memory CD4+ T cells from PBMCs. Indicated subset: CD45RA-negative fraction. These receptors came from a man aged 18 to 29 in good health. Some clones in this sample may be carry-over from other donors' samples.

This rearrangement joins TRBV11-2 to TRBJ2-1; TRBD2 agrees at 8 bases. With 1 base clipped from V and 8 bases from J, the junction kept 1 base outside the gene matches. Germline V gene lookup returns CDR1 SGHAT and CDR2 FQNNGV. This CDR3 region has 13 residues. The CDR3 DNA reads as TGTGCCAGCAGCTTAGCCGGGGGGGATGAGCAGTTCTTC. As protein: CASSLAGGDEQFF.

This chain connects TRBV10-3 to TRBJ1-1; D is unclear. Germline values: CDR1 ENHRY, CDR2 SYGVKD. The germline V and J ends were trimmed by 5 bases and 4 bases, with 8 bases remaining between them. The CDR3 sequence is 12 residues long. The chain's CDR3 is CAISQDLTEAFF. CDR3 sequence (DNA): TGTGCCATCAGTCAGGACCTCACTGAAGCTTTCTTT.

This clone was counted at least ten times. This sequence joins TRBV4-3 and TRBJ1-2; D uncertain. Between the trimmed V and J ends, which lost 0 bases and 4 bases, there was a span of 9 bases. Per the germline V gene, CDR1 is LGHNA and CDR2 is YSLEER. This CDR3 has 14 residues. Written as DNA, the CDR3 is TGCGCCAGCAGCCAAGAGCCCACTAGCTATGGCTACACCTTC. As protein: CASSQEPTSYGYTF.

CDR3 in amino acids: CASKHQPQHF. The CDR3 nucleotides read TGCGCCAGCAAACATCAGCCCCAGCATTTT. V usage is TRBV10-1 and J usage is TRBJ1-5; D unclear. V lost 7 bases and J 5 bases, leaving 3 bases between the germline ends. The length of the CDR3 is 10 residues. CDR1 and CDR2 from the germline V gene are WNHNN and SYGVQD (reference sequence).

This clone has a handful of counts. The sample carries other DNA sequences with the same CDR3. This sequence joins TRBV7-3 and TRBJ1-2; possibly TRBD1 for D (6 bases). Trimming removed 5 bases at V and 2 bases at J, with 9 bases between. The CDR3 has 13 residues. Germline V gene lookup returns CDR1 SGHTA and CDR2 FQGTGA. Here the CDR3 reads CASSPDRNYGYTF. The CDR3 region has the DNA TGTGCCAGCAGCCCGGACAGAAACTATGGCTACACCTTC.

The chain couples TRBV5-4 to TRBJ2-7; 11 bases are a match to TRBD2. CDR1 SGHNT and CDR2 YYREEE come from the germline V gene (reference sequence). The CDR3 runs to 16 residues. Unmatched junction bases numbered 8, after V lost 4 bases and J lost 2 bases. The CDR3 DNA reads as TGTGCCAGCAGCCGCGGGACTAGCGGAAACCCCTACGAGCAGTACTTC. Its translation is CASSRGTSGNPYEQYF.

This clone came up a few times. The chain has TRBV4-1 and TRBJ1-3; 7 nucleotides align to TRBD1. The V gene end was trimmed by 1 base and the J gene end by 7 bases; junction bases not matched to a gene: 16. Germline V gene sequence: CDR1 MGHRA, CDR2 YSYEKL. The CDR3 consists of 18 residues. DNA for the CDR3: TGCGCCAGCAGCCAAGCCCCCCCGGACAGGTCTCTTCGTAACACCATATATTTT. Protein sequence: CASSQAPPDRSLRNTIYF.